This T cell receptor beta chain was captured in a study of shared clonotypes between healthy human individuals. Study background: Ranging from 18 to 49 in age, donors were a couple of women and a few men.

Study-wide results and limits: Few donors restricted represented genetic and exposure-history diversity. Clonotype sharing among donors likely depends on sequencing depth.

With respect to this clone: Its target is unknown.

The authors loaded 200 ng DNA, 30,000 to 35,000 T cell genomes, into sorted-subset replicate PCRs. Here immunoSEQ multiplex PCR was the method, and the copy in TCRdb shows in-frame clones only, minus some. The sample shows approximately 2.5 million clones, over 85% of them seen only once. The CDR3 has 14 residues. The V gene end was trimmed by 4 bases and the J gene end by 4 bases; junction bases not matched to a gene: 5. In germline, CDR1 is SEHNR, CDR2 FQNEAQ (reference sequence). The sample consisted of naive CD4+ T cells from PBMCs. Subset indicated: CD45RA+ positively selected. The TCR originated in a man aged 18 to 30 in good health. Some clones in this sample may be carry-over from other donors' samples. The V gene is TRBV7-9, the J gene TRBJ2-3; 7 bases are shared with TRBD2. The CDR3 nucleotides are TGTGCCAGCAGCTGGGGCGGGAGCCCAGATACGCAGTATTTT. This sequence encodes CASSWGGSPDTQYF.